The 10 T cell receptor beta chains below come from one sample, sequenced in a study of T cells in women clearing cervical HPV infection. The data were produced by immunoSEQ multiplex PCR, yet TCRdb's version contains in-frame clones alone and is incomplete. The sample has 25,000 to 35,000 clones. The sequencing sample was made of blood buffy coat. The receptors originated from a woman between 18 and 69 years old with a cervical HPV16 infection that either progressed to CIN3+ or cleared (not recorded which).

Remarks on this clone: Coverage ceases 3 residues before the CDR3 finishes, and the germline J gene fills in the end. The rearrangement uses TRBV19 and TRBJ1-5; a weak D match, TRBD1 (5 bases). The V end lost 6 bases, the J end lost 4 bases, and 7 bases lay between the germline ends. This CDR3 contains 12 residues. From germline, CDR1 is LNHDA and CDR2 SQIVND (reference sequence). This CDR3 reads CASRRGNQPQHF. CDR3 bases read: TGTGCCAGTAGACGGGGGAATCAGCCC.

Remarks on this clone: The read terminates 3 residues ahead of where the CDR3 ends, so the germline J gene completes it. The genes are TRBV7-2 and TRBJ2-1, with 9 bases matching TRBD1. V lost 4 bases to trimming and J lost 4 bases; unmatched junction nucleotides: 5. The CDR3 extends over 15 amino acids. The V gene's germline CDR1 is SGHTA and CDR2 FQGNSA. The covered CDR3 bases are TGTGCCAGCAGCTCGGGACAGGGCCGATACAATGAG. This sequence encodes CASSSGQGRYNE. The full CDR3 reads CASSSGQGRYNEQFF.

Turning to this clone: The DNA ends 3 residues before the CDR3 does, and the rest of the CDR3 is filled in from the germline J gene. The V and J genes are TRBV20-1 and TRBJ1-2, with TRBD1 matching 9 bases. The germline V gene has CDR1 DFQATT and CDR2 SNEGSKA (reference sequence). CDR3 length: 13 residues. Trimming took 8 bases from V and 4 from J; bases not matched to a gene: 8. CDR3 DNA (partial): TGCAGTCCTGCTACAGGGGGCAGCTATGGC. Translated, it gives CSPATGGSYG. The complete CDR3 reads CSPATGGSYGYTF.

With respect to this clone: The read gets to within 3 residues of the CDR3 end, and the germline J gene fills in the rest. The V call is TRBV5-4, the J call TRBJ1-5; the match to TRBD1 covers 8 bases. Germline CDR1 reads SGHNT; CDR2 reads YYREEE (reference sequence). CDR3 length: 13 amino acids. V lost 0 bases to trimming and J lost 7 bases; unmatched junction nucleotides: 0. The sequenced CDR3 bases are TGTGCCAGCAGCTTGGACAGGGGGCAGCCC. Amino acids: CASSLDRGQP. The whole CDR3 sequence reads CASSLDRGQPQHF.

With respect to this clone: The read stops 3 residues short of the end of the CDR3; the missing end is completed from the germline J gene. The chain joins TRBV7-2 to TRBJ1-2; possible D gene TRBD1, 5 bases. The CDR3 has 14 amino acids. Germline CDR1 SGHTA, CDR2 FQGNSA. Incomplete CDR3 DNA: TGTGCCAGCAGCACCCAACCGCAGGGTAGAGGC. Encoded protein: CASSTQPQGRG. The whole CDR3 region reads CASSTQPQGRGYTF. Using reference TRBV7-2 and TRBJ1-2 for the parts outside the CDR3, the full variable domain is GAGVSQSPSNKVTEKGKDVELRCDPISGHTALYWYRQSLGQGLEFLIYFQGNSAPDKSGLPSDRFSAERTGGSVSTLTIQRTQQEDSAVYLCASSTQPQGRGYTFGSGTRLTVV.

Comment on this clone: The read ends 3 residues before the CDR3 terminus; that terminus is restored from the germline J gene. The chain is built from TRBV20-1 and TRBJ2-5; 11 bases map to TRBD2. The CDR3 covers 14 residues. The V gene end was trimmed by 5 bases and the J gene end by 5 bases; junction bases not matched to a gene: 7. CDR1 and CDR2 from the germline V gene are DFQATT and SNEGSKA (reference sequence). This CDR3 is CSARGTSGGETQYF. The CDR3 DNA, read in part, is TGCAGTGCTCGCGGGACTAGCGGCGGGGAGACC.

In the case of this clone: Sequencing ends 3 residues short of the CDR3 end; the germline J gene provides the rest. The chain couples TRBV19 to TRBJ1-2; D call uncertain. CDR1 and CDR2 from the germline V gene are LNHDA and SQIVND (reference sequence). The CDR3 spans 15 residues. Partial CDR3 DNA: TGTGCCAGTAGTAAGACTAGCGTGAGCTCCTACGAC. Amino acids: CASSKTSVSSYD. The whole CDR3 region reads CASSKTSVSSYDYTF.

Comments on this clone: Coverage ceases 3 residues before the CDR3 finishes, and the germline J gene fills in the end. The chain carries TRBV9 and TRBJ2-2, with D perhaps TRBD2 (7 bases). Per germline, CDR1 SGDLS and CDR2 YYNGEE. This CDR3 has 14 residues. V shed 0 bases and J shed 9 bases, with 12 bases lying between them. The CDR3 sequence: CASSVATGGRELFF. The sequenced part of the CDR3 DNA is TGTGCCAGCAGCGTAGCTACGGGGGGCCGGGAG.

Concerning this clone: Coverage ceases 3 residues before the CDR3 finishes, and the germline J gene fills in the end. Other DNA sequences in the same sample also yield this CDR3. The rearrangement uses TRBV29-1 and TRBJ1-2; D is perhaps TRBD1 (5 bases). Germline loops: CDR1 SQVTM, CDR2 ANQGSEA. V lost 7 bases and J lost 7, with 22 bases in between. There are 14 residues in the CDR3. The DNA read from the CDR3 is TGCAGCGCTGTCCCGGGACTTAGCCAGGGTGGC. Protein sequence: CSAVPGLSQGG. The entire CDR3 reads CSAVPGLSQGGYTF.

A word on this clone: With the read ending 3 residues before the CDR3 end, the germline J gene is used to fill in that end. The chain employs TRBV20-1 and TRBJ2-2, with TRBD2 identical over 12 bases. With 6 bases clipped from V and 5 bases from J, the junction kept 7 bases outside the gene matches. The CDR3 has 15 amino acids. Germline values: CDR1 DFQATT, CDR2 SNEGSKA (reference sequence). The covered CDR3 bases are TGCAGTGCACGACTAGCGGGGGCCTGGACCGGGGAG. Protein product: CSARLAGAWTGE. The CDR3 reads in full as CSARLAGAWTGELFF.